These 5 T cell receptor beta chains share one sample of origin, sequenced in a study of T cells in women clearing cervical HPV infection. TCRdb keeps only in-frame clones here, not all; method: immunoSEQ multiplex PCR. Its clone listing holds under 45,000 clones. The sample taken for sequencing was blood buffy coat. The receptor source for this set is a woman aged 18 to 75 with a cervical HPV16 infection that either progressed to CIN3+ or cleared (not recorded which).

About this clone: The CDR3 goes on 3 residues after the read ends, and that part is filled in from the germline J gene. V is TRBV20-1 and J is TRBJ2-2; no definite D call. Trimming cost V 6 bases and J 2 bases, with 19 bases left between them. Germline V gene lookup returns CDR1 DFQATT and CDR2 SNEGSKA (reference sequence). The CDR3 runs 16 residues. The CDR3: CSALITDPPNTGELFF. The DNA read from the CDR3 is TGCAGTGCCCTAATAACTGATCCTCCCAACACCGGGGAG.

Concerning this clone itself: Read data end 3 residues before the CDR3 end; the end is taken from the germline J gene. The chain employs TRBV19 and TRBJ1-2, with 11 bases matching TRBD1. Per the germline V gene, CDR1 is LNHDA and CDR2 is SQIVND (reference sequence). This CDR3 has 15 amino acids. The sequenced CDR3 bases are TGTGCCAGTACTTCGAGGGGACAGGGGGACTACGAC. It is translated as CASTSRGQGDYD. The whole CDR3 region reads CASTSRGQGDYDYTF.

Comments on this clone: The read ends 3 residues early relative to the CDR3; the germline J gene fills the gap. This chain joins TRBV7-3 and TRBJ1-2; 8 bases line up with TRBD1. The CDR3 is 15 amino acids. After removal of 1 base from V and 5 bases from J, the junction contained 6 bases not matched to a gene. CDR1 and CDR2 (germline): SGHTA, FQGTGA. Here the CDR3 reads CASSLSAGGEYGYTF. Partial CDR3 DNA: TGTGCCAGCAGCTTAAGTGCAGGGGGCGAGTATGGC. Filled out from reference TRBV7-3 and TRBJ1-2, the complete variable domain reads GAGVSQTPSNKVTEKGKYVELRCDPISGHTALYWYRQSLGQGPEFLIYFQGTGAADDSGLPNDRFFAVRPEGSVSTLKIQRTERGDSAVYLCASSLSAGGEYGYTFGSGTRLTVV.

Turning to this clone: The DNA ends 3 residues before the CDR3 does, and the rest of the CDR3 is filled in from the germline J gene. The rearrangement joins TRBV7-2 to TRBJ1-2, with a weak D call TRBD1 (5 bases). The CDR3 is 15 residues long. In germline, CDR1 is SGHTA, CDR2 FQGNSA. The CDR3 loop reads CASRTSGGTADTYTF. CDR3 DNA, as far as it was read: TGTGCCAGCAGGACTAGCGGGGGGACCGCAGATACC.

A word on this clone: The observed sequence ends 3 residues before the CDR3 terminus, with the missing tail filled in from the germline J gene. V and J are TRBV30 and TRBJ2-3; D gene unclear. This CDR3 is 15 amino acids long. Looked up from germline, CDR1 is GTSNPN and CDR2 is SVGIG (reference sequence). The part of the CDR3 DNA that was read is TGTGCCTGGAGGTCTGCAGATTGGGCACAAGAGACG. Translated: CAWRSADWAQET. The CDR3 as a whole reads CAWRSADWAQETQYF.